The subject of this entry is one TCR beta chain. Clones were sequenced by immunoSEQ multiplex PCR, and TCRdb holds only the in-frame ones, with some missing. The top ten clones hold about 13% of a sample with about 470,000 clones, about 85% of them seen once. The data originate from a study of shared clonotypes between healthy human individuals. Looking at the study overall: Sampling drew on donors who were a couple of women and a few men aged 18 to 49.

The J segment lost 3 bases and the V segment lost 5 bases, leaving 6 bases of the junction unmatched. The CDR3 spans 16 residues. CDR1 is MGHRA, CDR2 YSYEKL, per germline. This TCR was recovered from a woman aged 40 to 55 in good health. Some clones in this sample may be carry-over from other donors' samples. The material sequenced was PBMCs. The V call is TRBV4-1, the J call TRBJ2-1; 11 bases agree with TRBD2. The CDR3 DNA reads as TGCGCCAGCAGCTTCTCCCTAGCGGGGGGCTACAATGAGCAGTTCTTC. Its translation: CASSFSLAGGYNEQFF.